This paragraph reports one T cell receptor beta chain. Its antigen is as yet unknown. The record originates from a study of cytotoxic CD8 clonotypes in ibrutinib-treated CLL. Study overall: There were roughly twelve relapsed/refractory patients and around 15 treatment-naive patients, and around 17 were IGHV unmutated.

Libraries were prepared by immunoSEQ multiplex PCR; TCRdb keeps only in-frame clonotypes and omits some of them. This sample has some 84,000 clones, with around 84% found just once. This CDR3 comprises 16 residues. Germline V gene data show CDR1 as SGHKS and CDR2 as YYEKEE (reference sequence). V was cut by 5 bases and J by 4 bases, with 18 bases left in between. Study results and caveats: Clonality was higher at ibrutinib response and returned toward baseline at progression.

This receptor was identified in a human donor with chronic lymphocytic leukemia. The material sequenced was PBMCs, taken before ibrutinib treatment. V is TRBV5-5 and J is TRBJ2-2; D tentatively reads TRBD1 or TRBD2 (5 bases each). This chain's CDR3 is CASSPGPQSGTGELFF. The CDR3 nucleotides are TGTGCCAGCAGTCCGGGACCACAATCGGGCACCGGGGAGCTGTTTTTT.